This T cell receptor (beta chain) derives from a study of cytomegalovirus exposure and HLA in healthy donors. Study-level results: In a later analysis, V- and J-gene trimming of beta chains associated with a DCLRE1C missense variant, replicated independently. The listing of approximately 160 TCR beta chains classed them as cytomegalovirus-associated.

V lost 8 bases and J lost 0; bases outside the gene matches: 6. In germline, CDR1 is SEHNR, CDR2 FQNEAQ (reference sequence). CDR3 size: 15 residues. In regard to this clone: Its target is not known. Other DNA sequences in this specimen translate into the identical CDR3.

Primers included in the PCR were 60 Vbeta and 13 Jbeta primers. Data came from immunoSEQ multiplex PCR; TCRdb stores just in-frame clones and leaves some out. The sample carries about 110,000 clones, about 81% recorded once. The sequencing sample was made of PBMCs. This receptor was identified in a male donor in good health and CMV-seropositive. The chain carries TRBV7-9 and TRBJ2-1; 8 positions match TRBD2. CDR3: CASSPSGSSYNEQFF. CDR3 DNA sequence: TGTGCCAGCTCCCCAAGCGGGAGCTCCTACAATGAGCAGTTCTTC.